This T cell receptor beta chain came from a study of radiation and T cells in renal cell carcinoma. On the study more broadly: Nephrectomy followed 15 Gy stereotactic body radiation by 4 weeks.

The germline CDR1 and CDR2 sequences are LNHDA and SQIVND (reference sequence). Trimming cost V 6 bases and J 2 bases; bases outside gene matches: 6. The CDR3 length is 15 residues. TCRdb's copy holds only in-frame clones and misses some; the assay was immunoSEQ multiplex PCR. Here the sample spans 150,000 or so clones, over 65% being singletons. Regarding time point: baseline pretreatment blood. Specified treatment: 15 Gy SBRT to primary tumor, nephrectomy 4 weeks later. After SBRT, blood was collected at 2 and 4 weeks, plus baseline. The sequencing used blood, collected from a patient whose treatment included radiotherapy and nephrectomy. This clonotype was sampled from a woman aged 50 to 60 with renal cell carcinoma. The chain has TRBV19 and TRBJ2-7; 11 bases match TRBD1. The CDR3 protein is CASRGQGEGAYEQYF. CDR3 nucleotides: TGTGCCAGTAGGGGACAGGGGGAAGGGGCCTACGAGCAGTACTTC.